This T cell receptor beta chain was identified in a study of blood T cell repertoires in COVID-19 (dated by TCRdb to the early 2020s). Notes on the research overall: Collaborator samples came from the United States, Italy and Spain and covered acute and convalescent phases of COVID-19. The prospective study material was composed of cDNA or gDNA derived from T cells, B-cell-depleted T cells, or PBMCs. Subjects who had been exposed to COVID-19, were actively infected with it, or had recovered from it provided the deeply sampled blood TCRbeta repertoires that made up the dataset. The repertoires were released in a freely available public database intended as a resource for research on the immune response to SARS-CoV-2. The samples were drawn from two sources: the first 160 participants of the ongoing ImmuneRACE study, and fewer than 1,500 subjects contributed by 6 global collaborators. The sample metadata nearly always contained a de-identified subject ID, COVID-19 status, age in years and sex. HLA class I and class II types, where available, came from metadata supplied by the sample provider rather than from assay-based typing.

Overall study results and their limits: The quantity of clinical and demographic metadata differed by source and by participant and was supplied without curation.

TCRbeta CDR3 regions were amplified from genomic DNA using the immunoSEQ Assay, a bias-controlled multiplex PCR. Regarding the original processing steps: The number of nucleated cells in each sample was estimated by amplification of reference gene primers within the assay. To quantify the absolute abundance of each unique TCRbeta CDR3 rearrangement, sequence reads were collapsed and filtered. For each sample, productive Simpson clonality was calculated as the square root of Simpson's diversity index over productive rearrangements. This is the immuneACCESS table as TCRdb keeps it, with only in-frame sequences that have V and J called. A part of the clones is gone; compared with another copy, unresolved V genes explain less than half, and the rest is unexplained. V and J calls and clone size are copied from that table; D and trimming were computed from the DNA. The sample yields 75,000 to 100,000 clones; around 85% were counted once. The top ten clones comprise approximately 12% of the sample.

Each collaborating institution followed its own protocols to collect whole blood in K2EDTA tubes. For TCRbeta analysis, collaborators shipped samples in one of three forms: frozen whole blood, isolated PBMCs, or DNA extracted from either of those sample types. Comment on this clone: Its antigen is unknown. No qualities accompany the bases; no much larger clone lies one base away.

V loses 7 bases, J loses 2 bases, and the germline ends lie 9 bases apart. CDR1 is given as SQVTM and CDR2 as ANQGSEA, both from the germline V gene. The CDR3 sequence holds 12 residues, the cysteine and phenylalanine included. Kept here is only the CDR3 DNA, which spans 36 bases and is read in frame from base 1. This clonotype originated in a woman of 80 years or more with acute or convalescent COVID-19. Sequencing was done on a sample of peripheral blood. Recombination linked TRBV29-1 to TRBJ1-3; the D gene assignment is ambiguous. The nucleotide sequence reads as follows: TGCAGCGCCACGAGGCCTGGAAACACCATATATTTT. Its protein reads: CSATRPGNTIYF. The variable domain in full, with residues beyond the CDR3 obtained from the reference TRBV29-1 and TRBJ1-3 genes, is SAVISQKPSRDICQRGTSLTIQCQVDSQVTMMFWYRQQPGQSLTLIATANQGSEATYESGFVIDKFPISRPNLTFSTLTVSNMSPEDSSIYLCSATRPGNTIYFGEGSWLTVV.